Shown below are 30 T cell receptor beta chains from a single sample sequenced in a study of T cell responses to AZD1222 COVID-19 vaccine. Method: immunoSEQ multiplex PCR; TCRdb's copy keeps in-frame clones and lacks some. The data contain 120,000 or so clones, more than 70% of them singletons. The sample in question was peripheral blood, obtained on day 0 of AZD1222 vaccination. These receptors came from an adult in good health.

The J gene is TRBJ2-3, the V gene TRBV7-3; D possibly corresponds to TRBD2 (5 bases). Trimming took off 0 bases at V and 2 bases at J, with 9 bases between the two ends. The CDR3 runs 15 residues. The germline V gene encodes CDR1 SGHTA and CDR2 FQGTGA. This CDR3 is CASSLTAGNTDTQYF. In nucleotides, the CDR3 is TGTGCCAGCAGCTTAACGGCGGGTAACACAGATACGCAGTATTTT.

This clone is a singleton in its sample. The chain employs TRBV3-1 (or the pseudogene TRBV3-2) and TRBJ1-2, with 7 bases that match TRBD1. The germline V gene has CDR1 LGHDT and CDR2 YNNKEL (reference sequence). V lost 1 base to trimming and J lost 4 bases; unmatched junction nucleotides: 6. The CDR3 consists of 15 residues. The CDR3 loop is CASSQGAGGGYGYTF. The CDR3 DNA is TGTGCCAGCAGCCAAGGGGCAGGGGGGGGCTATGGCTACACCTTC.

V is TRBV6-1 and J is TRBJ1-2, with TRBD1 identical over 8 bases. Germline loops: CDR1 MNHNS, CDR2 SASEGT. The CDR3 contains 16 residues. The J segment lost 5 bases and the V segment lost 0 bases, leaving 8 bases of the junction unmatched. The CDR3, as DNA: TGTGCCAGCAGTGAAGCCCTCGGGGACAGGCGATATGGCTACACCTTC. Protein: CASSEALGDRRYGYTF.

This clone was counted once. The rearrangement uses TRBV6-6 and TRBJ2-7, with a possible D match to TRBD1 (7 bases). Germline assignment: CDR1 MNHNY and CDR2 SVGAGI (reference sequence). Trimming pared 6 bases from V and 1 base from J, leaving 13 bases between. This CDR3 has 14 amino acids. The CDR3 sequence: CASSQGGQSYEQYF. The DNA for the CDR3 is TGTGCCAGCAGCCAGGGGGGACAGTCCTACGAGCAGTACTTC.

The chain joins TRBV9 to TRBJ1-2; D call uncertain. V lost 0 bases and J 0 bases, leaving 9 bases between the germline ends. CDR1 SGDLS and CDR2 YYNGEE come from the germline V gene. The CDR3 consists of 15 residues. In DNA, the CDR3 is TGTGCCAGCAGCGTAGGGGTGGTTCCTAACTATGGCTACACCTTC. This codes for CASSVGVVPNYGYTF.

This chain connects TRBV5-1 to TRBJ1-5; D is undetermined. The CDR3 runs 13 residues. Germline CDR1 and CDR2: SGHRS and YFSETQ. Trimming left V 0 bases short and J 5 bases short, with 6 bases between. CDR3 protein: CASSLGGDQPQHF. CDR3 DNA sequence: TGCGCCAGCAGCTTGGGGGGTGATCAGCCCCAGCATTTT. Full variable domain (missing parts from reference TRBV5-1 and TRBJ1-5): KAGVTQTPRYLIKTRGQQVTLSCSPISGHRSVSWYQQTPGQGLQFLFEYFSETQRNKGNFPGRFSGRQFSNSRSEMNVSTLELGDSALYLCASSLGGDQPQHFGDGTRLSIL.

The CDR3 loop reads CASSVAGASTDTQYF. Written as DNA, the CDR3 is TGTGCCAGCAGTGTAGCGGGGGCAAGCACAGATACGCAGTATTTT. The genes are TRBV6-1 and TRBJ2-3; TRBD2 agrees at 9 bases. CDR3 size: 15 residues. Trimming at V came to 4 bases and at J to 0 bases, leaving 2 bases not matched to a gene. Per the germline V gene, CDR1 is MNHNS and CDR2 is SASEGT.

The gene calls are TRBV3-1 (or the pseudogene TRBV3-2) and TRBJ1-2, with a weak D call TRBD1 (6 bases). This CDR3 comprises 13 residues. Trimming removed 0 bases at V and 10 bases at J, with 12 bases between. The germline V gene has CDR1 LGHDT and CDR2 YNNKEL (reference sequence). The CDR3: CASSQDSGGTYTF. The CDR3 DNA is TGTGCCAGCAGCCAAGATTCGGGGGGCACCTACACCTTC.

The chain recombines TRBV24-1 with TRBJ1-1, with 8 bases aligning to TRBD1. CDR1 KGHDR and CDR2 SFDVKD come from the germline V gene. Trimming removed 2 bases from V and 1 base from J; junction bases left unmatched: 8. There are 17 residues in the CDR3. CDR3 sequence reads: CATSDSGQVKSNTEAFF. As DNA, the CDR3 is TGTGCCACCAGTGATTCGGGACAGGTAAAGTCGAACACTGAAGCTTTCTTT.

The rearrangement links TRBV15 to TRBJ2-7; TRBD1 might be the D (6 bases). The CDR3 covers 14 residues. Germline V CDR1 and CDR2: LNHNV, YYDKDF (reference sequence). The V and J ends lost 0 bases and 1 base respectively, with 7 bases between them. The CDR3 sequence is CATSRDGQSYEQYF. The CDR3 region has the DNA TGTGCCACCAGCAGAGACGGACAGTCCTACGAGCAGTACTTC.

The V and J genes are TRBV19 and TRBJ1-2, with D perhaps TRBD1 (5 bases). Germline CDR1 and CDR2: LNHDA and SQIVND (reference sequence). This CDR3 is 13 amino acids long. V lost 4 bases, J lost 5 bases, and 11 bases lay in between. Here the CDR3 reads CASSTGTQYGYTF. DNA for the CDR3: TGTGCCAGTAGTACTGGGACGCAGTATGGCTACACCTTC.

The DNA for the CDR3 is TGTGCCAGCAGTTTAACGGGGGCCGCTTTCTTT. Protein product: CASSLTGAAFF. The gene calls are TRBV12-3 or TRBV12-4 and TRBJ1-1, with a possible D match to TRBD1 (6 bases). The length of the CDR3 is 11 residues. V gave up 2 bases and J gave up 11 bases, with 9 bases separating them.

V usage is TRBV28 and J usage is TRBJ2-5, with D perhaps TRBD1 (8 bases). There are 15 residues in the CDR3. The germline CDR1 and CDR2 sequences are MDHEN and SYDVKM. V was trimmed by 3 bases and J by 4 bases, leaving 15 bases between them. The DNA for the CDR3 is TGTGCCAGCAGTTTCTACAGGGGGGGTTCAGAGACCCAGTACTTC. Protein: CASSFYRGGSETQYF.

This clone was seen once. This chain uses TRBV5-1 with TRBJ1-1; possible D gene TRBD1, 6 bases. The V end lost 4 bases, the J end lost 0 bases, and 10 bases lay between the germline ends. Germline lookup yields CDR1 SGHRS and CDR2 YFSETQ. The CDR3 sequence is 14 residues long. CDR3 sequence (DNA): TGCGCCAGCAGCCCGGGGACATTGAACACTGAAGCTTTCTTT. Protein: CASSPGTLNTEAFF.

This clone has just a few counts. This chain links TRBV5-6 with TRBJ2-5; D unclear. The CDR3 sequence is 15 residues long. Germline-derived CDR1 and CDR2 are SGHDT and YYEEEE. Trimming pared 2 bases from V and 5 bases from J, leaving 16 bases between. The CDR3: CASSFSPSGSETQYF. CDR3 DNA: TGTGCCAGCAGCTTTAGTCCCTCGGGCTCGGAGACCCAGTACTTC. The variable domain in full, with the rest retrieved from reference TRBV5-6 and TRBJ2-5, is DAGVTQSPTHLIKTRGQQVTLRCSPKSGHDTVSWYQQALGQGPQFIFQYYEEEERQRGNFPDRFSGHQFPNYSSELNVNALLLGDSALYLCASSFSPSGSETQYFGPGTRLLVL.

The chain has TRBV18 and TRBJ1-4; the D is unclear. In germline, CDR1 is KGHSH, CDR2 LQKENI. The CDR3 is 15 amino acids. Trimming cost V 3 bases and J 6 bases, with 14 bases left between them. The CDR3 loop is CASSPRTAGDEKLFF. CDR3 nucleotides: TGTGCCAGCTCACCTCGGACGGCAGGAGATGAAAAACTGTTTTTT. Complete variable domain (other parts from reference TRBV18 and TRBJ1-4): NAGVMQNPRHLVRRRGQEARLRCSPMKGHSHVYWYRQLPEEGLKFMVYLQKENIIDESGMPKERFSAEFPKEGPSILRIQQVVRGDSAAYFCASSPRTAGDEKLFFGSGTQLSVL.

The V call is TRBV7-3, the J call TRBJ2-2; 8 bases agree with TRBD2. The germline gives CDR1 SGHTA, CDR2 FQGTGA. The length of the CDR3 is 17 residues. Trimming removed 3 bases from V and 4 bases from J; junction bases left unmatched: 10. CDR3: CASSLSSGGRSTGELFF. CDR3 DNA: TGTGCCAGCAGCTTGTCGTCGGGGGGGCGTAGCACCGGGGAGCTGTTTTTT.

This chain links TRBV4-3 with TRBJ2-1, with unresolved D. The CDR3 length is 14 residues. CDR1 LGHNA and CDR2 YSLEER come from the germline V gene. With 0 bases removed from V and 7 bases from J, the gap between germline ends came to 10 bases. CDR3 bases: TGCGCCAGCAGCCAAGACTGGCAGTCAAATGAGCAGTTCTTC. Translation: CASSQDWQSNEQFF.

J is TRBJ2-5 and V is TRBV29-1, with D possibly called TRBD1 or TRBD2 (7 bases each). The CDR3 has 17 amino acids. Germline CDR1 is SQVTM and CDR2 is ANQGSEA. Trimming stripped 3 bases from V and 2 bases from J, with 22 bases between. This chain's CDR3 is CSVDGGAQGDLQETQYF. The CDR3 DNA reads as TGCAGCGTTGATGGGGGGGCCCAGGGGGACCTACAAGAGACCCAGTACTTC.

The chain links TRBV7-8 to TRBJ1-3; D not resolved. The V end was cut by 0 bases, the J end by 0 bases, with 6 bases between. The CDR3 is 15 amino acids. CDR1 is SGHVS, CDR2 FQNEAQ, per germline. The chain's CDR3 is CASSLAGYSGNTIYF. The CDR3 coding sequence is TGTGCCAGCAGCTTAGCCGGGTACTCTGGAAACACCATATATTTT.

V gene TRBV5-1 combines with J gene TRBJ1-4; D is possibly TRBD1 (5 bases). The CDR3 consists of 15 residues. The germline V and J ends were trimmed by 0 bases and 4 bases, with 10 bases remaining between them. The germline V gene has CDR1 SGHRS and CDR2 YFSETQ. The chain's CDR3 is CASSLGVQVNEKLFF. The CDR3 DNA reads TGCGCCAGCAGCTTGGGAGTACAGGTTAATGAAAAACTGTTTTTT.

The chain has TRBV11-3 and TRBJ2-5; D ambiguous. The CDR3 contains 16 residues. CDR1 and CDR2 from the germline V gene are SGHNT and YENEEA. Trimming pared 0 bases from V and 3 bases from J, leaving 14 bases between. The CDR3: CASSLDLIFGEETQYF. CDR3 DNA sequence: TGTGCCAGCAGCTTAGATCTGATTTTCGGAGAAGAGACCCAGTACTTC.

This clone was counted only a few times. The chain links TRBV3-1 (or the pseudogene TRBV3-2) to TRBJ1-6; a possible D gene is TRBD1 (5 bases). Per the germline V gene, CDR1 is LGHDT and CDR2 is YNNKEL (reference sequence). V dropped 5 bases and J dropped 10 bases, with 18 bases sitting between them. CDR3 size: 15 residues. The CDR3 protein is CASSSVNGALSPLHF. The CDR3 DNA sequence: TGTGCCAGCAGCTCCGTTAATGGGGCTCTCTCACCCCTCCACTTT.

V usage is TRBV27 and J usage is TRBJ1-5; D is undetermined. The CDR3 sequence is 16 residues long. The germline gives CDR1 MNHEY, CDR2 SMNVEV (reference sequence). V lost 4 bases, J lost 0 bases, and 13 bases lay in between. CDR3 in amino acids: CASSSAPGYSNQPQHF. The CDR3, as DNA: TGTGCCAGCAGTTCCGCCCCGGGGTATAGCAATCAGCCCCAGCATTTT.

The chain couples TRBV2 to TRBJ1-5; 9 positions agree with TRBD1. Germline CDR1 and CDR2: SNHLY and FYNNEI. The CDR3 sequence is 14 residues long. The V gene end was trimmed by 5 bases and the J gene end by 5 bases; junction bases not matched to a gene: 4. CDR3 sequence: CASSKGQGHQPQHF. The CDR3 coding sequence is TGTGCCAGCAGTAAGGGACAGGGTCATCAGCCCCAGCATTTT.

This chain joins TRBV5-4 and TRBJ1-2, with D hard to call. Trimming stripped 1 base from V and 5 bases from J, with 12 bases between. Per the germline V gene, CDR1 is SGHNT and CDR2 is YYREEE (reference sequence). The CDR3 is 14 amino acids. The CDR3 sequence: CASSLRLGGYGYTF. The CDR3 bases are TGTGCCAGCAGCTTGAGGTTGGGAGGATATGGCTACACCTTC.

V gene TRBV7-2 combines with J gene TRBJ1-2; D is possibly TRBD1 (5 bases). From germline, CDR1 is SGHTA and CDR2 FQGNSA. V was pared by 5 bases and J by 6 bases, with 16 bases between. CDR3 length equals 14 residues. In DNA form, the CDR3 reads TGTGCCAGCAGCCAAACCGACGCGGGGGATGGCTACACCTTC. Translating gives CASSQTDAGDGYTF. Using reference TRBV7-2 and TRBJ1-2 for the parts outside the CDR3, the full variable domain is GAGVSQSPSNKVTEKGKDVELRCDPISGHTALYWYRQSLGQGLEFLIYFQGNSAPDKSGLPSDRFSAERTGGSVSTLTIQRTQQEDSAVYLCASSQTDAGDGYTFGSGTRLTVV.

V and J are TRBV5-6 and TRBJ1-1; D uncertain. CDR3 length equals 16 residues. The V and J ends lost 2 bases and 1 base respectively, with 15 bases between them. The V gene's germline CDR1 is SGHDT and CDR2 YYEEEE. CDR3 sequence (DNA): TGTGCCAGCAGCTTACTGCTTACGGGGAGGAACACTGAAGCTTTCTTT. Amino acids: CASSLLLTGRNTEAFF.

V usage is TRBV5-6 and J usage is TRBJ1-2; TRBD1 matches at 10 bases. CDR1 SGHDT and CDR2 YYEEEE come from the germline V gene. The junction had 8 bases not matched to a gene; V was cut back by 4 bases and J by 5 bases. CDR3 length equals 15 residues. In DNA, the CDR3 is TGTGCCAGCAGCCCCGGAGCGGGACAGGGGTATGGCTACACCTTC. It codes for CASSPGAGQGYGYTF.

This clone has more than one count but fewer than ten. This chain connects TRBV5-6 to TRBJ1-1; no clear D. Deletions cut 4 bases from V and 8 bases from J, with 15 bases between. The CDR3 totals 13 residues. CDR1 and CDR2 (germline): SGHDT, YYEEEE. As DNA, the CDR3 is TGTGCCAGCAGCCACCGGTGGGAACTCGAAGCTTTCTTT. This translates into CASSHRWELEAFF.